The T cell receptor (beta chain) under discussion was sequenced for a study of metastatic and nonmetastatic thyroid tumors. As for the study in general: The comparison covered peripheral blood and tumor or nodule tissue in malignant and benign thyroid patients. Notes on the study in general: TCR beta diversity was reportedly significantly higher in malignant thyroid tumors than benign nodules, in blood and tumor.

From germline, CDR1 is SSHAT and CDR2 FNYEAQ (reference sequence). This CDR3 region has 15 residues. Per the study methods: For papillary thyroid cancer, a distant-metastasis classifier was constructed from CDR3 differences observed across clinicopathological groups. TCRdb called clones again from the PCR reads with MiXCR. The V and J calls shown here were made by TCRdb, not taken from the authors' results. This table has around 22,000 clones, 22% appearing once. As concerns this clone: Its antigen is as yet unknown.

Thyroid surgery took place with no prior treatment in any patient. The chain links TRBV7-7 to TRBJ2-5; D is perhaps TRBD1 or TRBD2 (6 bases each). This TCR was recovered from a female donor with papillary thyroid cancer or a benign thyroid nodule (not recorded which). Some clones in this sample may be carry-over from other donors' samples. The sample was blood. The CDR3 region is CASCFYGGAEETQYF. DNA of the CDR3: TGTGCTAGCTGCTTCTACGGGGGCGCGGAAGAGACCCAGTACTTC.